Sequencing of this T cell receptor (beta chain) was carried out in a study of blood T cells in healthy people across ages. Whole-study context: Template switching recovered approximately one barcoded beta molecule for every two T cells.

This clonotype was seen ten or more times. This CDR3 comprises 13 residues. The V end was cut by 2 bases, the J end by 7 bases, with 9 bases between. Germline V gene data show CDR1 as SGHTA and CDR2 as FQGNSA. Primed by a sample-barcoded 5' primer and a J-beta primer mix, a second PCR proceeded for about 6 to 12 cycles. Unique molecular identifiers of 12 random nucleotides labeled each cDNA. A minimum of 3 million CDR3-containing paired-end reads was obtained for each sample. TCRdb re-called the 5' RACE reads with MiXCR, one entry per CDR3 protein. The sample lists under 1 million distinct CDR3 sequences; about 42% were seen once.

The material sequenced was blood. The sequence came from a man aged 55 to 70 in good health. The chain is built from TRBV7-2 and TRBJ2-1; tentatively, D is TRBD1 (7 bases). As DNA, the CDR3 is TGTGCCAGCAGCTTACCAGGGGGGAATGAGCAGTTCTTC. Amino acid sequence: CASSLPGGNEQFF.